What follows are 5 T cell receptor beta chains derived from one specimen sequenced in a study of T cell responses to AZD1222 COVID-19 vaccine (dated by TCRdb to about 2021). What this sample's time point label stands for: about 28 days (+/-7) after the second vaccine dose. To prepare the library, the immunoSEQ multiplex PCR assay was applied. As stored in TCRdb, this immuneACCESS dataset retains in-frame rearrangements with V and J assigned. A fraction of the clones does not appear; measured against another copy, unresolved V genes explain less than half of the discrepancy, and the remainder lacks a known reason. The sample profile shows about 79,000 clones; 89% of them were found once. The ten largest clones capture 28% of the sample. Source: peripheral blood, taken 28 days after the second AZD1222 dose. Every receptor here comes from an adult who received the AZD1222 COVID-19 vaccine.

J is TRBJ2-7 and V is TRBV19; D uncertain. Germline CDR1 is LNHDA and CDR2 is SQIVND (reference sequence). V was shortened by 7 bases and J by 0 bases, with 13 bases between the two germline ends. The CDR3 covers 14 residues. CDR3 region: CASNMGINSYEQYF. CDR3 coding DNA: TGTGCCAGTAATATGGGTATTAACTCCTACGAGCAGTACTTC.

The rearrangement joins TRBV28 to TRBJ1-1; D is undetermined. Germline V gives CDR1 MDHEN, CDR2 SYDVKM. The CDR3 runs 14 residues. V lost 3 bases and J lost 1, with 9 bases in between. The CDR3 region has the DNA TGTGCCAGCAGTTTCTCTCCGTGGAACACTGAAGCTTTCTTT. Translation gives CASSFSPWNTEAFF.

This chain connects TRBV7-9 to TRBJ2-5; D is unclear. Trimming removed 4 bases from V and 4 bases from J, with 10 bases in between. The germline V gene encodes CDR1 SEHNR and CDR2 FQNEAQ (reference sequence). The CDR3 covers 13 residues. CDR3 protein: CASSSSVVETQYF. The CDR3 DNA sequence: TGTGCCAGCAGCTCTAGTGTTGTAGAGACCCAGTACTTC.

This clone was seen a handful of times. The CDR3 reads CATGSQANTEAFF. CDR3 DNA sequence: TGTGCCACCGGGTCCCAGGCGAACACTGAAGCTTTCTTT. The chain combines TRBV19 with TRBJ1-1; no clear D gene. Per germline, CDR1 LNHDA and CDR2 SQIVND (reference sequence). V was cut by 10 bases and J by 1 base, with 13 bases left in between. CDR3 length equals 13 residues. Combining the CDR3 with reference TRBV19 and TRBJ1-1 gives the whole variable domain DGGITQSPKYLFRKEGQNVTLSCEQNLNHDAMYWYRQDPGQGLRLIYYSQIVNDFQKGDIAEGYSVSREKKESFPLTVTSAQKNPTAFYLCATGSQANTEAFFGQGTRLTVV.

The rearrangement links TRBV5-8 to TRBJ2-5; either TRBD1 or TRBD2 may supply D (6 bases each). Germline V lookup: CDR1 SGHTS, CDR2 YDEGEE. The CDR3 is 17 residues long. Trimming took 0 bases from V and 4 from J, leaving 19 bases between them. CDR3 amino acids: CASSLGGGKGGIETQYF. The CDR3 nucleotides read TGTGCCAGCAGCTTGGGAGGCGGAAAGGGGGGCATAGAGACCCAGTACTTC.